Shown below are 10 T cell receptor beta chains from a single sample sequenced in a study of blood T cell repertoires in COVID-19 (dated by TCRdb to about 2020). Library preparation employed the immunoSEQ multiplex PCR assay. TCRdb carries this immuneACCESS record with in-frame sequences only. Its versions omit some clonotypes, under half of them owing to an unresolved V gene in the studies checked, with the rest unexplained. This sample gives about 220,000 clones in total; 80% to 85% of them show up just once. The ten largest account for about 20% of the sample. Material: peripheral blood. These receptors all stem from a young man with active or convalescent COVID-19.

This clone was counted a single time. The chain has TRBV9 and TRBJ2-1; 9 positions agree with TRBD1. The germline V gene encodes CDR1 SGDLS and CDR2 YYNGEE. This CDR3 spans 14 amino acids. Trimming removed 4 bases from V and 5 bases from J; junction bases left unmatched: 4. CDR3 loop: CASSLGQGNNEQFF. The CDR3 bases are TGTGCCAGCAGCCTGGGACAGGGAAACAATGAGCAGTTCTTC. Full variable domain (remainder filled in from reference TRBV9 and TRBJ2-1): DSGVTQTPKHLITATGQRVTLRCSPRSGDLSVYWYQQSLDQGLQFLIQYYNGEERAKGNILERFSAQQFPDLHSELNLSSLELGDSALYFCASSLGQGNNEQFFGPGTRLTVL.

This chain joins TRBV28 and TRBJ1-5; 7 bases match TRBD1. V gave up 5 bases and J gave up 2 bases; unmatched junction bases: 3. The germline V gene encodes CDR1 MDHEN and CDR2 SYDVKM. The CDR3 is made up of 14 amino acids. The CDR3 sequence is CASSRGGGNQPQHF. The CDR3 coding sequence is TGTGCCAGCAGTAGAGGGGGCGGCAATCAGCCCCAGCATTTT.

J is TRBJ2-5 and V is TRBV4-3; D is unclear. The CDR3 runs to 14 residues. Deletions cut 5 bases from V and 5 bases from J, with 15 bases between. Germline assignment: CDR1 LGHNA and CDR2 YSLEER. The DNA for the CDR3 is TGCGCCAGCAGCAGAGAGGCGACCGGGGAGACCCAGTACTTC. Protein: CASSREATGETQYF.

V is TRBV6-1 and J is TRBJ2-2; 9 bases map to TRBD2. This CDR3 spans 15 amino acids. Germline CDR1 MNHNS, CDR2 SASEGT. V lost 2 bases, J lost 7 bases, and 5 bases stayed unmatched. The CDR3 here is CASSELAGVSGELFF. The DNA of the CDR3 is TGTGCCAGCAGTGAATTAGCGGGAGTTAGCGGGGAGCTGTTTTTT.

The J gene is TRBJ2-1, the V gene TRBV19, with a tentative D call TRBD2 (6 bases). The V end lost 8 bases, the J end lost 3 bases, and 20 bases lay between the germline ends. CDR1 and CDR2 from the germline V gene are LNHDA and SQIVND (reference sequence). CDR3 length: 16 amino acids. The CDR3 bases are TGTGCCAGTTCACTCTCCCCGGGAGCCGGCTACAATGAGCAGTTCTTC. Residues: CASSLSPGAGYNEQFF.

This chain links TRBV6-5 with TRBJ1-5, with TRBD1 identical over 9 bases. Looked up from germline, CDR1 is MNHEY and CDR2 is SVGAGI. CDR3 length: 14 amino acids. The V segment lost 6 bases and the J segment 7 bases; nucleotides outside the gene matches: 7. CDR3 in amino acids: CASSPRDRDQPQHF. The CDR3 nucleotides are TGTGCCAGCAGCCCCCGGGACAGGGACCAGCCCCAGCATTTT.

CDR3 sequence: CASSLLGQGKETQYF. The CDR3 DNA is TGTGCCAGCAGCTTACTTGGGCAGGGGAAGGAGACCCAGTACTTC. V is TRBV6-5 and J is TRBJ2-5; TRBD1 is a possible D gene (6 bases). Looked up from germline, CDR1 is MNHEY and CDR2 is SVGAGI. V was clipped by 6 bases and J by 5 bases, with 19 bases between them. CDR3 size: 15 residues.

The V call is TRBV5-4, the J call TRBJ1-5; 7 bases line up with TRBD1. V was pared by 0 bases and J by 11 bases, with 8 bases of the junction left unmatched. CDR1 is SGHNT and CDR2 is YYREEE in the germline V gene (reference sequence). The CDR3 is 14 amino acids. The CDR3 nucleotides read TGTGCCAGCAGCTTGGGAGGGGGCGTTGAGGCCCAGCATTTT. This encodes CASSLGGGVEAQHF.

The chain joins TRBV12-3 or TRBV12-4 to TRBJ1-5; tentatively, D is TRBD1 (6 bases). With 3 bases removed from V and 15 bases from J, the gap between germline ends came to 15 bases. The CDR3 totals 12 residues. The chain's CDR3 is CASSFRGALTHF. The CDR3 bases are TGTGCCAGCAGTTTTCGGGGGGCGCTTACGCATTTT.

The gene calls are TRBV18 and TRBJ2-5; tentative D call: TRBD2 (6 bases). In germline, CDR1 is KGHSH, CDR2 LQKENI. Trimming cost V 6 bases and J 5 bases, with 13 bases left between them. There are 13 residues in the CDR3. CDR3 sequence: CASSRDFGETQYF. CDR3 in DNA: TGTGCCAGCTCGCGGGACTTCGGGGAGACCCAGTACTTC.